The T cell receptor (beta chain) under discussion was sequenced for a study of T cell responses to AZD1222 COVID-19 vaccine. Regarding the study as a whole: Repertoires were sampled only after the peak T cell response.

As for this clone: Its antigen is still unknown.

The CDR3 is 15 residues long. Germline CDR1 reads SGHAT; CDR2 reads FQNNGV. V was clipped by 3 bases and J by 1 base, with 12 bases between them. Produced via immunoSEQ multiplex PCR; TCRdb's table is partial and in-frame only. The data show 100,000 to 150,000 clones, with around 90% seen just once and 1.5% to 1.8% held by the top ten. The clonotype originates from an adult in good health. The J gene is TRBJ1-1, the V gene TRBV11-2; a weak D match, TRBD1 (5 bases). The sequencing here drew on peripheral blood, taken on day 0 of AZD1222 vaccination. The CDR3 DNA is TGTGCCAGCAGCTTTGGGACGATTGGGAACACTGAAGCTTTCTTT. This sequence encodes CASSFGTIGNTEAFF. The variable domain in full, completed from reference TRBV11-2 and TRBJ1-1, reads EAGVAQSPRYKIIEKRQSVAFWCNPISGHATLYWYQQILGQGPKLLIQFQNNGVVDDSQLPKDRFSAERLKGVDSTLKIQPAKLEDSAVYLCASSFGTIGNTEAFFGQGTRLTVV.